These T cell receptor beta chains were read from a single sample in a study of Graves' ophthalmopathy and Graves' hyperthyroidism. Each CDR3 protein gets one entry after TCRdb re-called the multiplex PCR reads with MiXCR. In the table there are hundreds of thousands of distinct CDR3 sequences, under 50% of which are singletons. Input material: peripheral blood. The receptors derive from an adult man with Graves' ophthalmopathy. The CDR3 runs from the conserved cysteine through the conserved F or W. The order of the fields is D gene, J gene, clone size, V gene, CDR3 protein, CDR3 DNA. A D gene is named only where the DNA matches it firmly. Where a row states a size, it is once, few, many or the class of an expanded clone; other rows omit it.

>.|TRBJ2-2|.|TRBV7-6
CASSLARNTGELFF
TGTGCCAGCAGCTTAGCAAGAAACACCGGGGAGCTGTTTTTT
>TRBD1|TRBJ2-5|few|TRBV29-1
CSLGGDRGHETQYF
TGCAGCTTGGGAGGGGACAGGGGACATGAGACCCAGTACTTC
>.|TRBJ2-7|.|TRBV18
CASSRQVSDEQYF
TGTGCCAGCTCACGACAGGTCTCCGACGAGCAGTACTTC
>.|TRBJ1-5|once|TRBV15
CATSREGLWEPQHF
TGTGCCACCAGCAGAGAGGGCCTTTGGGAGCCCCAGCATTTT
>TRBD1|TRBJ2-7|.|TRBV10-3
CAIKRGGDPRGEQYF
TGTGCCATCAAGAGAGGGGGCGATCCCAGAGGCGAGCAGTACTTC
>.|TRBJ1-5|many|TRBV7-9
CASSLAPEEPQHF
TGTGCCAGCAGCTTAGCCCCTGAGGAGCCCCAGCATTTT
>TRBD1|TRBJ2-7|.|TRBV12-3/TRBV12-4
CASSRQGGGGQYF
TGTGCCAGCAGTAGACAGGGTGGAGGTGGGCAGTACTTC
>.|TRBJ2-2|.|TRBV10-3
CAAAAGAGELFF
TGTGCCGCCGCCGCCGGAGCCGGGGAGCTGTTTTTT
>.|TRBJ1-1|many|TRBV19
CASSISERGEAFF
TGTGCCAGTAGTATAAGTGAGAGGGGTGAAGCTTTCTTT
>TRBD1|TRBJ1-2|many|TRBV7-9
CASSSYTGANYGYTF
TGTGCCAGCAGCTCGTATACAGGGGCCAACTATGGCTACACCTTC
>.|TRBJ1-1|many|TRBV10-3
CAISESTKDSPREAFF
TGTGCCATCAGTGAGTCGACAAAGGACAGCCCACGTGAAGCTTTCTTT
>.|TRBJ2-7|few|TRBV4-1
CASSPRPEVYEQYF
TGCGCCAGCAGCCCACGCCCGGAGGTGTACGAGCAGTACTTC
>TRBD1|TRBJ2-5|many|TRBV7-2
CASSLQAGQGEETQYF
TGTGCCAGCAGCTTACAGGCAGGACAGGGAGAAGAGACCCAGTACTTC
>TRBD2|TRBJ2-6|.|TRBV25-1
CASTPPLPGLAGANVLTF
TGTGCCAGCACCCCTCCCCTCCCGGGGCTAGCGGGGGCCAACGTCCTAACTTTC
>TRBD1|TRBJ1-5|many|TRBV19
CASSILTTGAYQPQHF
TGTGCCAGTAGTATACTCACGACAGGGGCCTATCAGCCCCAGCATTTT
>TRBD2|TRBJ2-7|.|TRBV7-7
CASSPGAGLPYEQYF
TGTGCCAGCAGCCCCGGAGCGGGACTGCCGTACGAGCAGTACTTC
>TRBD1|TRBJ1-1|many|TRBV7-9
CASTRDRGRPEAFF
TGTGCCAGCACTCGGGACAGGGGTAGGCCTGAAGCTTTCTTT
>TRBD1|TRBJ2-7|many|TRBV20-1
CSVGQGDLYEQYF
TGCAGTGTTGGACAGGGGGATTTGTACGAGCAGTACTTC
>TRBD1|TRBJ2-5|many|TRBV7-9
CAGSHGQGNYRPQETQYF
TGTGCCGGCAGCCACGGACAGGGGAACTACAGGCCCCAAGAGACCCAGTACTTC
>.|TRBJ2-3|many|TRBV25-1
CASSELGWNTDTQYF
TGTGCCAGCAGTGAACTAGGCTGGAACACAGATACGCAGTATTTT
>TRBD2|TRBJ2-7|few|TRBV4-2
CASSQVASGDSYEQYF
TGTGCCAGCAGCCAAGTTGCTAGCGGGGATAGTTACGAGCAGTACTTC
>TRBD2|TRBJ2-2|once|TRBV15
CATSRDQAGAGELFF
TGTGCCACCAGCAGAGATCAAGCGGGAGCCGGGGAGCTGTTTTTT
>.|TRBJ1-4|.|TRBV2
CASSERRTEKLFF
TGTGCCAGCAGTGAACGGCGGACTGAAAAACTGTTTTTT
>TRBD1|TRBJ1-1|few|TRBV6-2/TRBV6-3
CASSSLLITGEAFF
TGTGCCAGCAGTTCTCTATTAATAACAGGGGAGGCTTTCTTT
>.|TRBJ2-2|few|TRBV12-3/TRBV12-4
CASSSRRLTGELFF
TGTGCCAGCTCCTCGCGCCGGTTAACCGGGGAGCTGTTTTTT
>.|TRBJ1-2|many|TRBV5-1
CASSLEGPENYGYTF
TGCGCCAGCAGCTTGGAGGGACCGGAAAACTATGGCTACACCTTC
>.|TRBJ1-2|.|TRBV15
CATSRDIRGDGYTF
TGTGCCACCAGCAGAGATATAAGGGGGGATGGCTACACCTTC
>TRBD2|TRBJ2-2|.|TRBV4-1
CASSQGPGTSGYTGELFF
TGCGCCAGCAGCCAAGGACCAGGGACTAGCGGGTACACCGGGGAGCTGTTTTTT
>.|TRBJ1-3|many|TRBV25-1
CASSETGAGNTIYF
TGTGCCAGCAGTGAGACAGGCGCGGGAAACACCATATATTTT
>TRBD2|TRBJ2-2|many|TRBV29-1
CSVVPAGGSGELFF
TGCAGCGTTGTTCCAGCGGGAGGGTCCGGGGAGCTGTTTTTT
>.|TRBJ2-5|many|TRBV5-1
CASSLLGQETQYF
TGCGCCAGCAGCTTGTTGGGCCAAGAGACCCAGTACTTC
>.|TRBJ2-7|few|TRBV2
CASSQDAGASYEQYF
TGTGCCAGCAGCCAAGATGCAGGGGCCTCCTACGAGCAGTACTTC
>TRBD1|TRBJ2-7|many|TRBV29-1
CSVEDGGQGVAYEQYF
TGCAGCGTTGAAGATGGAGGACAGGGGGTTGCCTACGAGCAGTACTTC
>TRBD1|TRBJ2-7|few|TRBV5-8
CASSSNRDRGAEQYF
TGTGCCAGCAGCTCGAACCGGGACAGGGGAGCCGAGCAGTACTTC
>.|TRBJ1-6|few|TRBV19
CASSITADPYNSPLHF
TGTGCCAGTAGTATAACGGCGGACCCATATAATTCACCCCTCCACTTT
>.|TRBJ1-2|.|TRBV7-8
CASTKGTAANYGYTF
TGTGCCAGCACCAAAGGGACGGCTGCTAACTATGGCTACACCTTC
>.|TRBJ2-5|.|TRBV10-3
CASSSEGKTQYF
TGTGCCAGCAGTTCCGAAGGGAAGACCCAGTACTTC
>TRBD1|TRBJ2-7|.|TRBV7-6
CASSLFQGDYEQYF
TGTGCCAGCAGCCTCTTCCAGGGGGACTACGAGCAGTACTTC
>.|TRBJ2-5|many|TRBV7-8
CASSFLSFKGHRRETQYF
TGTGCCAGCAGCTTCCTGTCTTTCAAAGGACACCGCAGGGAGACCCAGTACTTC
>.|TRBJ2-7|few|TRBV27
CASSSPVGYEQYF
TGTGCCAGCAGTTCCCCTGTGGGGTACGAGCAGTACTTC
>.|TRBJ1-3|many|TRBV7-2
CASSLRGASSGNTIYF
TGTGCCAGCAGCTTACGAGGGGCCAGCTCTGGAAACACCATATATTTT
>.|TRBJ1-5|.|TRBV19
CASSPDRLGNQPQHF
TGTGCCAGTAGCCCGGACAGACTGGGGAATCAGCCCCAGCATTTT
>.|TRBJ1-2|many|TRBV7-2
CASSPQVNYGYTF
TGTGCCAGCAGCCCTCAGGTGAACTATGGCTACACCTTC
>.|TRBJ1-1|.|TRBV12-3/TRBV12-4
CASSYGLSATEAFF
TGTGCCAGCAGTTACGGCTTGTCGGCTACTGAAGCTTTCTTT
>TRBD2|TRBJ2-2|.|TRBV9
CASSQEAGGPTGELFF
TGTGCCAGCAGCCAAGAAGCGGGAGGGCCCACCGGGGAGCTGTTTTTT
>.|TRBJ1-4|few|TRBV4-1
CASSHLGVATNEKLFF
TGCGCCAGCAGCCACTTAGGCGTTGCAACTAATGAAAAACTGTTTTTT
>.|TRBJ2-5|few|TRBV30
CAWSVGGGETQYF
TGTGCCTGGAGTGTAGGGGGTGGGGAGACCCAGTACTTC
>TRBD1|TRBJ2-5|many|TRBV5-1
CATTTGTGRETQYF
TGCGCCACCACTACCGGGACAGGTAGAGAGACCCAGTACTTC
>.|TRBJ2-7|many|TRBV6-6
CASRSDTSGYEQYF
TGTGCCAGCAGATCGGACACGTCGGGCTACGAGCAGTACTTC
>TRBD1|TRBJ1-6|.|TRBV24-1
CAWRADRESSPLHF
TGTGCCTGGAGAGCAGACAGGGAGAGTTCACCCCTCCACTTT
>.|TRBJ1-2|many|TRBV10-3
CAIIRQNSSGYTF
TGTGCCATCATCCGGCAGAACAGTAGTGGCTACACCTTC
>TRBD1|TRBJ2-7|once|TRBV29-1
CSVPGQGASYEQYF
TGCAGCGTCCCGGGACAGGGGGCTTCCTACGAGCAGTACTTC
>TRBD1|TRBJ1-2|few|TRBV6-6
CASSERGTGGYYGYTF
TGTGCCAGCAGTGAAAGGGGGACAGGAGGTTACTATGGCTACACCTTC
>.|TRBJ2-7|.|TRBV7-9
CASSLIEGGEQYF
TGTGCCAGCAGCTTAATAGAGGGCGGGGAGCAGTACTTC
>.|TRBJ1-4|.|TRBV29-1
CSVASGTEKLFF
TGCAGCGTAGCCTCCGGGACGGAAAAACTGTTTTTT
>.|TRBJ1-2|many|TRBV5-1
CASTLQGTNYGYTF
TGCGCCAGCACACTACAGGGAACTAACTATGGCTACACCTTC
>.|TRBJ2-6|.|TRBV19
CASSDGRSTGANVLTF
TGTGCCAGTAGTGACGGACGCTCTACCGGGGCCAACGTCCTGACTTTC
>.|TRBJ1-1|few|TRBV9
CASSPDLHTEAFF
TGTGCCAGCAGCCCCGACCTACACACTGAAGCTTTCTTT